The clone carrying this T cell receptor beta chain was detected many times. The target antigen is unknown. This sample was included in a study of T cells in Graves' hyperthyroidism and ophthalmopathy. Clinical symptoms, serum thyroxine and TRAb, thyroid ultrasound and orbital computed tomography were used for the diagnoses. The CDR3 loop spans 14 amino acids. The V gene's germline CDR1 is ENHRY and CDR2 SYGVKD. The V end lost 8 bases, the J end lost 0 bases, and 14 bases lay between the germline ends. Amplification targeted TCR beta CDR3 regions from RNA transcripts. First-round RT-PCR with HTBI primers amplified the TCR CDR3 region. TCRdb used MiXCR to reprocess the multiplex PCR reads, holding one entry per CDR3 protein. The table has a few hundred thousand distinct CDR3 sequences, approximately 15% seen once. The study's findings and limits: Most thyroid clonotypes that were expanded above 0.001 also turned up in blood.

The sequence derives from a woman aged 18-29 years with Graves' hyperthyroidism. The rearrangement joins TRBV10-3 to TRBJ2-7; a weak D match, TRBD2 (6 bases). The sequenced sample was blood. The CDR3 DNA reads TGTGCCATCCATTCGGGGGAGAGCTCCTACGAGCAGTACTTC. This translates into CAIHSGESSYEQYF.